The 10 T cell receptor beta chains presented below share a single source sample, sequenced in a study of blood T cell repertoires in COVID-19. Measured with immunoSEQ multiplex PCR; TCRdb has only the in-frame clones, and not every one. The sample carries some 120,000 clones, roughly 80% recorded once. The sample was peripheral blood. Receptors originate from a man aged 25-40 years with acute or convalescent COVID-19.

This clone was observed a single time. The rearrangement links TRBV7-6 to TRBJ2-2; 12 nucleotides align to TRBD2. Trimming took 4 bases from V and 4 from J; bases not matched to a gene: 16. This CDR3 has 20 amino acids. In germline, CDR1 is SGHVS, CDR2 FNYEAQ. CDR3 loop: CASSSEITLLAGGRTGELFF. CDR3 in DNA: TGTGCCAGCAGCTCCGAGATCACGCTGCTAGCGGGGGGGCGCACCGGGGAGCTGTTTTTT.

This clone was counted once. The rearrangement joins TRBV30 to TRBJ2-3; 10 positions match TRBD2. CDR1 is GTSNPN, CDR2 SVGIG, per germline (reference sequence). The CDR3 is made up of 17 amino acids. J was trimmed by 1 base and V by 3 bases; bases with no gene match: 10. This CDR3 reads CAWSWASGSKGTDTQYF. CDR3 DNA sequence: TGTGCCTGGAGCTGGGCTAGCGGGAGTAAGGGCACAGATACGCAGTATTTT.

V is TRBV7-9 and J is TRBJ2-2; 8 positions match TRBD2. The length of the CDR3 is 15 residues. Trimming at V came to 5 bases and at J to 4 bases, leaving 6 bases not matched to a gene. CDR1 and CDR2 from the germline V gene are SEHNR and FQNEAQ (reference sequence). As DNA, the CDR3 is TGTGCCAGCAGCCCGGGAGGGCCGGTCACCGGGGAGCTGTTTTTT. It translates to CASSPGGPVTGELFF.

V is TRBV18 and J is TRBJ2-1; 12 bases align to TRBD2. Trimming at V came to 3 bases and at J to 4 bases, leaving 10 bases not matched to a gene. This CDR3 spans 18 amino acids. Per the germline V gene, CDR1 is KGHSH and CDR2 is LQKENI. CDR3 nucleotide sequence: TGTGCCAGCTCACCGTTACTAGCGGGAGGTTCCAATTACAATGAGCAGTTCTTC. Amino acids: CASSPLLAGGSNYNEQFF.

The rearrangement links TRBV15 to TRBJ2-3; TRBD1 matches 8 bases. V gave up 5 bases and J gave up 2 bases; unmatched junction bases: 12. CDR3 length: 17 amino acids. CDR1 and CDR2 from the germline V gene are LNHNV and YYDKDF (reference sequence). CDR3 DNA sequence: TGTGCCACCAGCGGGGAAAGGACAGGGTCACTCACAGATACGCAGTATTTT. Translation: CATSGERTGSLTDTQYF.

The chain couples TRBV6-2 or TRBV6-3 to TRBJ2-1, with TRBD2 identical over 8 bases. The CDR3 runs 22 residues. The germline gives CDR1 MNHEY, CDR2 SVGEGT. Trimming cost V 7 bases and J 5 bases; bases outside gene matches: 31. CDR3 bases: TGTGCCAGCAACCCGGCCCGTCTTTCTCAGGGGATTATTGTAGCGGGGCACAATGAGCAGTTCTTC. It specifies CASNPARLSQGIIVAGHNEQFF.

The chain uses TRBV19 and TRBJ1-1; D might be TRBD1 (6 bases). V was pared by 5 bases and J by 3 bases, with 13 bases between. The CDR3 spans 14 residues. Germline-derived CDR1 and CDR2 are LNHDA and SQIVND (reference sequence). In nucleotides, the CDR3 is TGTGCCAGTAGTTGGGGGCGACTGGACACTGAAGCTTTCTTT. This encodes CASSWGRLDTEAFF.

The V call is TRBV5-5, the J call TRBJ2-7; the match to TRBD1 covers 7 bases. The junction had 6 bases not matched to a gene; V was cut back by 0 bases and J by 6 bases. The length of the CDR3 is 14 residues. Germline V gene data show CDR1 as SGHKS and CDR2 as YYEKEE (reference sequence). The CDR3 DNA is TGTGCCAGCAGCTTGGCTTTGAACAGGGGCGAGCAGTACGTC. Translation gives CASSLALNRGEQYV.

The rearrangement uses TRBV7-9 and TRBJ1-4; a possible D gene is TRBD1 (6 bases). Deletions cut 5 bases from V and 5 bases from J, with 18 bases between. Looked up from germline, CDR1 is SEHNR and CDR2 is FQNEAQ (reference sequence). The CDR3 totals 16 residues. The CDR3 protein is CASSPLTGLRNEKLFF. The CDR3 DNA reads TGTGCCAGCAGCCCCCTAACAGGGCTTCGGAATGAAAAACTGTTTTTT.

This clone was picked up a small number of times. The V call is TRBV10-1, the J call TRBJ1-4; D gene uncertain. Germline CDR1 WNHNN, CDR2 SYGVQD (reference sequence). The V end lost 6 bases, the J end lost 8 bases, and 10 bases lay between the germline ends. This CDR3 is 12 amino acids long. CDR3 bases: TGCGCCAGCAGCCCGGGAGGGGAAAAACTGTTTTTT. Translation gives CASSPGGEKLFF.